Listed below are T cell receptor beta chains from one sample, sequenced in a study of T-cell reconstitution after alpha-beta-depleted transplantation in children. One entry per CDR3 protein results from TCRdb running MiXCR on the PCR reads. The profile covers about 690,000 distinct CDR3 sequences, with about 15% appearing a single time and approximately 1% taken by the ten largest. The material sequenced was PBMCs from the stem cell graft donor, taken from the stem cell graft. Source of these receptors: a human donor who donated a stem cell graft to a child with acute myeloid leukemia. Each CDR3 is given with its conserved first and last residue. The D gene is left open where the match is weak. A clone size is listed for some rows: how often the clone was seen (once, few, many), or a class if it is expanded.

abundance: once
j_gene: TRBJ2-1
d_gene: TRBD2
v_gene: TRBV7-8
CDR3nt: TGTGCCAGCAGCTTAGGGCAGCGGGGGGGCGAGGTGCAGGTGGGTGAGCAGTTCTTC
CDR3aa: CASSLGQRGGEVQVGEQFF

abundance: few
j_gene: TRBJ1-3
d_gene: TRBD1
v_gene: TRBV7-2
CDR3nt: TGTGCCAGCGCCGAGGGGGGGACAGCTGGAAACACCATATATTTT
CDR3aa: CASAEGGTAGNTIYF

abundance: many
j_gene: TRBJ1-4
d_gene: NA
v_gene: TRBV12-3/TRBV12-4
CDR3nt: TGTGCCAGCAGTTTTACGACCGTAATCAATGAAAAACTGTTTTTT
CDR3aa: CASSFTTVINEKLFF

abundance: few
j_gene: TRBJ2-7
d_gene: TRBD1
v_gene: TRBV7-8
CDR3nt: TGTGCCAGCAGCCTAGACAGGGTTCCAGGTGGCGAGCAGTACTTC
CDR3aa: CASSLDRVPGGEQYF

abundance: NA
j_gene: TRBJ2-3
d_gene: NA
v_gene: TRBV20-1
CDR3nt: TGCAGTGCTAGAGGGTCAGGGGCGCGAGAAGATACGCAGTATTTT
CDR3aa: CSARGSGAREDTQYF

abundance: many
j_gene: TRBJ1-1
d_gene: NA
v_gene: TRBV29-1
CDR3nt: TGCAGCGCAGTGGGGTGGAACACTGAAGCTTTCTTT
CDR3aa: CSAVGWNTEAFF

abundance: many
j_gene: TRBJ2-5
d_gene: TRBD1
v_gene: TRBV20-1
CDR3nt: TGCAGTGCTACCCACAGGGGAGAGACCCAGTACTTC
CDR3aa: CSATHRGETQYF

abundance: NA
j_gene: TRBJ1-2
d_gene: NA
v_gene: TRBV24-1
CDR3nt: TGTGCCACCAGTGGTGGGGAGACGCGCGGCTACACCTTC
CDR3aa: CATSGGETRGYTF

abundance: NA
j_gene: TRBJ2-4
d_gene: NA
v_gene: TRBV4-2
CDR3nt: TGTGCCAGCAGCCAAGATTCAGGAGAAGTAAGGCACTTC
CDR3aa: CASSQDSGEVRHF

abundance: NA
j_gene: TRBJ2-3
d_gene: TRBD2
v_gene: TRBV12-3/TRBV12-4
CDR3nt: TGTGCCAGCAGTTCCGGGACTAGCGGGCTTTTGAACACAGATACGCAGTATTTT
CDR3aa: CASSSGTSGLLNTDTQYF

abundance: many
j_gene: TRBJ2-1
d_gene: TRBD1
v_gene: TRBV29-1
CDR3nt: TGCAGCGTTGAGGACAGGGTAGGAGTCTTC
CDR3aa: CSVEDRVGVF

abundance: many
j_gene: TRBJ2-5
d_gene: TRBD1
v_gene: TRBV7-2
CDR3nt: TGTGCCAGCAGCCGGGACAGGGCTCGGCAGACCCAGTACTTC
CDR3aa: CASSRDRARQTQYF

abundance: NA
j_gene: TRBJ2-5
d_gene: NA
v_gene: TRBV29-1
CDR3nt: TGCAGCGTTGAAAATTTGGGGGCAGAGACCCAGTACTTC
CDR3aa: CSVENLGAETQYF

abundance: many
j_gene: TRBJ2-3
d_gene: NA
v_gene: TRBV6-5
CDR3nt: TGTGCCAGCAGTTACGAGGGGGATACGCAGTATTTT
CDR3aa: CASSYEGDTQYF

abundance: many
j_gene: TRBJ1-2
d_gene: NA
v_gene: TRBV20-1
CDR3nt: TGCAGTGCCAAACCCGGAGAGAGCGCTAACTATGGCTACACCTTC
CDR3aa: CSAKPGESANYGYTF

abundance: once
j_gene: TRBJ2-3
d_gene: TRBD2
v_gene: TRBV7-8
CDR3nt: TGTGCCAGCAGCCGGGGTCCGGGACTAGGGGAGGATTTT
CDR3aa: CASSRGPGLGEDF

abundance: NA
j_gene: TRBJ1-5
d_gene: NA
v_gene: TRBV7-2
CDR3nt: TGTGCCAGCACCTACTCTCTTGGGCAAAATCAGCCCCAGCATTTT
CDR3aa: CASTYSLGQNQPQHF

abundance: many
j_gene: TRBJ1-1
d_gene: NA
v_gene: TRBV5-1
CDR3nt: TGCGCCAGCAGCTTGCAAGTGATGAACACTGAAGCTTTCTTT
CDR3aa: CASSLQVMNTEAFF

abundance: few
j_gene: TRBJ2-7
d_gene: TRBD1
v_gene: TRBV10-3
CDR3nt: TGTGCCATCAGAAAGGACAGGGAGGTTTTCTACGAGCAGTACTTC
CDR3aa: CAIRKDREVFYEQYF

abundance: few
j_gene: TRBJ2-1
d_gene: TRBD2
v_gene: TRBV11-2
CDR3nt: TGTGCCAGCAGCTTGACCGGGACTATATACAATGAGCAGTTCTTC
CDR3aa: CASSLTGTIYNEQFF

abundance: many
j_gene: TRBJ2-3
d_gene: NA
v_gene: TRBV20-1
CDR3nt: TGCAGTGCATTGGAGTCAGATACGCAGTATTTT
CDR3aa: CSALESDTQYF

abundance: NA
j_gene: TRBJ1-2
d_gene: NA
v_gene: TRBV20-1
CDR3nt: TGCAGTGCTAGGGGGGCGCTGGGGAACTATGGCTACACCTTC
CDR3aa: CSARGALGNYGYTF

abundance: many
j_gene: TRBJ2-2
d_gene: NA
v_gene: TRBV20-1
CDR3nt: TGCAGTGCTGTGAGAGGGACCGGGGAGCTGTTTTTT
CDR3aa: CSAVRGTGELFF

abundance: many
j_gene: TRBJ2-7
d_gene: TRBD2
v_gene: TRBV4-3
CDR3nt: TGCGCCAGCAGCCAACCGAGGGAGGGCGAGCAGTACTTC
CDR3aa: CASSQPREGEQYF

abundance: many
j_gene: TRBJ2-1
d_gene: NA
v_gene: TRBV11-2
CDR3nt: TGTGCCAGCAGCTTAGATGAGCCCGGGGCGAGCTCCTACAATGAGCAGTTCTTC
CDR3aa: CASSLDEPGASSYNEQFF

abundance: NA
j_gene: TRBJ2-1
d_gene: NA
v_gene: TRBV9
CDR3nt: TGTGCCAGCAGCGACAGGCTAAGCTCCTACAATGAGCAGTTCTTC
CDR3aa: CASSDRLSSYNEQFF

abundance: NA
j_gene: TRBJ2-1
d_gene: NA
v_gene: TRBV12-3/TRBV12-4
CDR3nt: TGTGCCAGCAGTTTTAAGGCTACCAGGGAGCAGTTCTTC
CDR3aa: CASSFKATREQFF

abundance: many
j_gene: TRBJ2-3
d_gene: NA
v_gene: TRBV27
CDR3nt: TGTGCCAGCTGGGTGGGTATGGATACGCAGTATTTT
CDR3aa: CASWVGMDTQYF

abundance: many
j_gene: TRBJ1-3
d_gene: NA
v_gene: TRBV6-5
CDR3nt: TGTGCCAGCAGTTCGACACAGGGTGGTTGGGGAAACACCATATATTTT
CDR3aa: CASSSTQGGWGNTIYF

abundance: NA
j_gene: TRBJ2-1
d_gene: NA
v_gene: TRBV7-7
CDR3nt: TGTGCCAGCAGCCCTTTCGAGTTGGATGAGCAGTTCTTC
CDR3aa: CASSPFELDEQFF

abundance: many
j_gene: TRBJ2-5
d_gene: NA
v_gene: TRBV12-3/TRBV12-4
CDR3nt: TGTGCCAGCAGTTGGGCCGGGCAAGAGACCCAGTACTTC
CDR3aa: CASSWAGQETQYF

abundance: many
j_gene: TRBJ1-5
d_gene: NA
v_gene: TRBV20-1
CDR3nt: TGCAGTACATTACAGAATCAGCCCCAGCATTTT
CDR3aa: CSTLQNQPQHF

abundance: NA
j_gene: TRBJ2-7
d_gene: NA
v_gene: TRBV24-1
CDR3nt: TGTGCCACCAGTGATCTTATGGATTTTGGGCAGTACTTC
CDR3aa: CATSDLMDFGQYF

abundance: few
j_gene: TRBJ2-5
d_gene: TRBD2
v_gene: TRBV30
CDR3nt: TGTGCCTGGAGCGACGGGACTAGCGGGGGGGTCATTTACGAGACCCAGTACTTC
CDR3aa: CAWSDGTSGGVIYETQYF

abundance: NA
j_gene: TRBJ2-7
d_gene: NA
v_gene: TRBV30
CDR3nt: TGTGCCTGGAGGGGGATCGGCTCGTGGGAGCAGTACTTC
CDR3aa: CAWRGIGSWEQYF

abundance: many
j_gene: TRBJ2-2
d_gene: TRBD1
v_gene: TRBV24-1
CDR3nt: TGTGCCACCAGTGACCTGGACAGGGGCCTTAACACCGGGGAGCTGTTTTTT
CDR3aa: CATSDLDRGLNTGELFF

abundance: few
j_gene: TRBJ1-1
d_gene: NA
v_gene: TRBV24-1
CDR3nt: TGTGCCACCAGTGATTGGGGGAACACTGAAGCTTTCTTT
CDR3aa: CATSDWGNTEAFF

abundance: NA
j_gene: TRBJ1-5
d_gene: NA
v_gene: TRBV4-2
CDR3nt: TGTGCCAGCAGGGAGGGTCTGGGGCCCCAGCATTTT
CDR3aa: CASREGLGPQHF

abundance: NA
j_gene: TRBJ2-1
d_gene: TRBD2
v_gene: TRBV7-2
CDR3nt: TGTGCCAGCAGCCAACGGCGAGCGGGGGGGCCTCATGAGCAGTTCTTC
CDR3aa: CASSQRRAGGPHEQFF

abundance: NA
j_gene: TRBJ2-4
d_gene: NA
v_gene: TRBV7-2
CDR3nt: TGTGCCAGCAGCTTAAAGGTGTCTGACATTCAGTACTTC
CDR3aa: CASSLKVSDIQYF

abundance: NA
j_gene: TRBJ2-5
d_gene: TRBD2
v_gene: TRBV6-4
CDR3nt: TGTGCCAGCAGTGTGGTGGCGGGGGGCCCCCAAGAGACCCAGTACTTC
CDR3aa: CASSVVAGGPQETQYF

abundance: NA
j_gene: TRBJ1-4
d_gene: NA
v_gene: TRBV4-1
CDR3nt: TGCGCCAGCAGCCAAGATAGGGCAGGGCCCTTCCAAACTGCAACTAATGAAAAACTGTTTTTT
CDR3aa: CASSQDRAGPFQTATNEKLFF

abundance: NA
j_gene: TRBJ1-1
d_gene: NA
v_gene: TRBV3-1
CDR3nt: TGTGCCAGCAGCCAAGGTTGGGGCGTGAACACTGAAGCTTTCTTT
CDR3aa: CASSQGWGVNTEAFF

abundance: few
j_gene: TRBJ1-1
d_gene: NA
v_gene: TRBV20-1
CDR3nt: TGCAGTGCTCGGATTATTCAAGGGGGGAACACTGAAGCTTTCTTT
CDR3aa: CSARIIQGGNTEAFF

abundance: few
j_gene: TRBJ2-5
d_gene: TRBD1
v_gene: TRBV7-2
CDR3nt: TGTGCCAGCAGCTTAGGACAGGGGTTATCTAGAGAGACCCAGTACTTC
CDR3aa: CASSLGQGLSRETQYF

abundance: NA
j_gene: TRBJ2-7
d_gene: NA
v_gene: TRBV14
CDR3nt: TGCCCCAGCAGCCGGCAGGGTACCTACGAGCAGTACTTC
CDR3aa: CPSSRQGTYEQYF

abundance: many
j_gene: TRBJ2-1
d_gene: NA
v_gene: TRBV12-3/TRBV12-4
CDR3nt: TGTGCCAGCAGTTTACTTCGGGGTCAAACTATAAATGAGCAGTTCTTC
CDR3aa: CASSLLRGQTINEQFF

abundance: many
j_gene: TRBJ2-3
d_gene: NA
v_gene: TRBV4-3
CDR3nt: TGCGCCAGCAGCCAAGAGCCGGTCGGTACGCAGTATTTT
CDR3aa: CASSQEPVGTQYF

abundance: NA
j_gene: TRBJ2-7
d_gene: NA
v_gene: TRBV13
CDR3nt: TGTGCCAGCAGCTTGACCGGGGATGCCTACGAGCAGTACTTC
CDR3aa: CASSLTGDAYEQYF

abundance: many
j_gene: TRBJ1-1
d_gene: NA
v_gene: TRBV6-6
CDR3nt: TGTGCCAGCAGTTTTACAGTCAACACTGAAGCTTTCTTT
CDR3aa: CASSFTVNTEAFF

abundance: many
j_gene: TRBJ1-1
d_gene: NA
v_gene: TRBV15
CDR3nt: TGTGCCACCAGCAGAGAATCCCCAGGAATGAACACTGAAGCTTTCTTT
CDR3aa: CATSRESPGMNTEAFF

abundance: many
j_gene: TRBJ1-6
d_gene: NA
v_gene: TRBV29-1
CDR3nt: TGCAGCGTCCGGTTGCGGGGAAATTCACCCCTCCACTTT
CDR3aa: CSVRLRGNSPLHF

abundance: few
j_gene: TRBJ1-1
d_gene: NA
v_gene: TRBV7-2
CDR3nt: TGTGCCAGCAGCTTAGGAGGCAGGTTCGGTGAAGCTTTCTTT
CDR3aa: CASSLGGRFGEAFF

abundance: many
j_gene: TRBJ1-3
d_gene: NA
v_gene: TRBV20-1
CDR3nt: TGCAGTGCCGCCCCGGGAAACACCATATATTTT
CDR3aa: CSAAPGNTIYF

abundance: NA
j_gene: TRBJ2-3
d_gene: NA
v_gene: TRBV7-9
CDR3nt: TGTGCCAGCAGCGGACGGGAACTGGGGACAGATACGCAGTATTTT
CDR3aa: CASSGRELGTDTQYF

abundance: few
j_gene: TRBJ2-1
d_gene: NA
v_gene: TRBV12-3/TRBV12-4
CDR3nt: TGTGCCAGCAGTTGGCAGGGGATGACCAATGAGCAGTTCTTC
CDR3aa: CASSWQGMTNEQFF

abundance: many
j_gene: TRBJ2-3
d_gene: TRBD2
v_gene: TRBV29-1
CDR3nt: TGCAGCGTTGTCGGCTCTAGCGGGGGGCCCACAGATACGCAGTATTTT
CDR3aa: CSVVGSSGGPTDTQYF

abundance: NA
j_gene: TRBJ2-7
d_gene: TRBD1
v_gene: TRBV6-1
CDR3nt: TGTGCCAGCAGGGAAACAACAGGGGCCGTCCGGTACGAGCAGTACTTC
CDR3aa: CASRETTGAVRYEQYF

abundance: many
j_gene: TRBJ1-2
d_gene: NA
v_gene: TRBV20-1
CDR3nt: TGCAGTGCTAGAGTAGCATGGGACACCTTC
CDR3aa: CSARVAWDTF

abundance: once
j_gene: TRBJ2-5
d_gene: NA
v_gene: TRBV30
CDR3nt: TGTGCCTGGAGTGTACGTAAGGGCCAAGAGACCCAGTACTTC
CDR3aa: CAWSVRKGQETQYF